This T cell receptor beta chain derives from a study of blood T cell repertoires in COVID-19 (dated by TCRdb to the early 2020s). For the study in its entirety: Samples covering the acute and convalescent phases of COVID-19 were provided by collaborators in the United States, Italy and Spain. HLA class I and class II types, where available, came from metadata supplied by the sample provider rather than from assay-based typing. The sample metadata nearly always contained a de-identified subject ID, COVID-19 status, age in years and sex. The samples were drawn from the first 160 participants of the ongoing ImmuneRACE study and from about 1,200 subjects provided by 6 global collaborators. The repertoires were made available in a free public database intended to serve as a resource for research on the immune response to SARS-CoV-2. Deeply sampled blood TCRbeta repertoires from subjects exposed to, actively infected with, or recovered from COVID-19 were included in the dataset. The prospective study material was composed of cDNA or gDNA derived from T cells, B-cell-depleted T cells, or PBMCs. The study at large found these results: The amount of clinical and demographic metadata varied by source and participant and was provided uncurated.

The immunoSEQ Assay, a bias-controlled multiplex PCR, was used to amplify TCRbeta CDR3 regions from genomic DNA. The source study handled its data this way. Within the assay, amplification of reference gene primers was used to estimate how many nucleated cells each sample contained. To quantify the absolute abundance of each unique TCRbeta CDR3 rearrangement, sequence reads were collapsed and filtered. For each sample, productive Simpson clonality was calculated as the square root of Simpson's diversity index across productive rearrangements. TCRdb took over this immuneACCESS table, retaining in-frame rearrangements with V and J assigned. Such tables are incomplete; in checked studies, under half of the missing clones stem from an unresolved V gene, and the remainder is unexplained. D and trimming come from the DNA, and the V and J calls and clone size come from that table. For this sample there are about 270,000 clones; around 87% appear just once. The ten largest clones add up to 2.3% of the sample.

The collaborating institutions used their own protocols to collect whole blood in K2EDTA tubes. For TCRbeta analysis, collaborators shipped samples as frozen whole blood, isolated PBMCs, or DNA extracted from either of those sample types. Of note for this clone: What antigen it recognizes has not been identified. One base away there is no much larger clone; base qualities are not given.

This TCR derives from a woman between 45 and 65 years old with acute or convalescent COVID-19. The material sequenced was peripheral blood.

The CDR3 reads CASSPPGIIYGYTF. The DNA sequence follows: TGTGCCAGCAGCCCCCCGGGGATTATCTATGGCTACACCTTC. Recombination joined TRBV7-2 with TRBJ1-2; the D gene remains uncertain. CDR1 and CDR2, looked up from the germline V gene, are SGHTA and FQGNSA. V is clipped by 5 bases and J by 4 bases, and the sequence between their germline boundaries is 14 bases long. The CDR3 measures 14 amino acids from cysteine to phenylalanine. Solely the CDR3 DNA is kept, with 42 bases framed from the first base. With the portions outside the CDR3 filled from the reference TRBV7-2 and TRBJ1-2 genes, the complete variable region becomes GAGVSQSPSNKVTEKGKDVELRCDPISGHTALYWYRQSLGQGLEFLIYFQGNSAPDKSGLPSDRFSAERTGGSVSTLTIQRTQQEDSAVYLCASSPPGIIYGYTFGSGTRLTVV.